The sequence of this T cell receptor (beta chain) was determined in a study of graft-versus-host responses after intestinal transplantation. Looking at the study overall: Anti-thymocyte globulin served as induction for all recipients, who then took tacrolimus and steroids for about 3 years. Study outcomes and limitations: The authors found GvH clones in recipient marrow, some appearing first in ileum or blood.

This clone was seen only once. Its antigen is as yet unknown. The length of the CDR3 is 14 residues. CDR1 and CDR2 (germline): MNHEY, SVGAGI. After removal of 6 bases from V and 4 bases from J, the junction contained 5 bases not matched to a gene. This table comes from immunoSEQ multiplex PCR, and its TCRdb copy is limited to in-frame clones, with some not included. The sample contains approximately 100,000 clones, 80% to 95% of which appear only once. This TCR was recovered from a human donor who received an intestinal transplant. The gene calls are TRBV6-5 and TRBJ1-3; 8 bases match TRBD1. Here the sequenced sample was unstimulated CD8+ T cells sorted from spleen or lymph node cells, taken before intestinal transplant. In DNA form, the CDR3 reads TGTGCCAGCAGCCAAGGACAGGGAGGAAACACCATATATTTT. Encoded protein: CASSQGQGGNTIYF.